The 29 T cell receptor beta chains below all came from one sample that was sequenced in a study of T cells in women clearing cervical HPV infection. The assay was immunoSEQ multiplex PCR, and TCRdb's table has in-frame clones only and misses some. The sample includes about 34,000 clones. Sequenced sample: blood buffy coat. The source of these receptors is a woman aged 18 to 69 with a cervical HPV16 infection that either progressed to CIN3+ or cleared (not recorded which).

Notes on this clone: The CDR3 end is not reached by the read, which stops 3 residues before it; the germline J gene fills it in. The genes are TRBV2 and TRBJ1-1; weak D call: TRBD1 (5 bases). This CDR3 spans 14 amino acids. Trimming stripped 5 bases from V and 1 base from J, with 11 bases between. Germline V gene lookup returns CDR1 SNHLY and CDR2 FYNNEI. The sequenced CDR3 bases are TGTGCCAGCAGTATCCTTGGACAGAACACTGAA. The encoded protein is CASSILGQNTE. The entire CDR3 protein is CASSILGQNTEAFF.

As regards this clone: The read terminates 3 residues before the CDR3 end, so the remaining end is supplied by the germline J gene. The chain uses TRBV7-7 and TRBJ2-1, with 8 bases matching TRBD2. The junction had 4 bases not matched to a gene; V was cut back by 2 bases and J by 4 bases. CDR1 and CDR2 (germline): SSHAT, FNYEAQ (reference sequence). CDR3 length: 15 amino acids. CDR3 DNA, as far as it was read: TGTGCCAGCAGCTTAAATAGCGGGGCTTACAATGAG. The encoded protein is CASSLNSGAYNE. The full CDR3 protein is CASSLNSGAYNEQFF.

About this clone itself: The read gets to within 3 residues of the CDR3 end, and the germline J gene fills in the rest. The chain uses TRBV6-1 and TRBJ2-3; tentatively, D is TRBD1 (5 bases). CDR1 MNHNS and CDR2 SASEGT come from the germline V gene. The CDR3 consists of 13 residues. Incomplete CDR3 DNA: TGTGCCAGCAGCGAACAGGTACAAGAGACG. Protein product: CASSEQVQET. The full-length CDR3 reads as CASSEQVQETQYF.

With regard to this clone: The DNA ends 3 residues before the CDR3 does, and the rest of the CDR3 is filled in from the germline J gene. This chain uses TRBV7-7 with TRBJ2-3; weak D call: TRBD2 (6 bases). This CDR3 is 14 amino acids long. The germline gives CDR1 SSHAT, CDR2 FNYEAQ (reference sequence). The CDR3 spells CASSLVGRGSTQYF. The covered CDR3 bases are TGTGCCAGCAGCTTAGTCGGGCGGGGATCGACG.

CDR3 protein: CASTRDYSTGELFF. CDR3 DNA, as far as it was read: TGTGCCAGCACCCGGGACTACTCCACCGGGGAG. The J gene is TRBJ2-2, the V gene TRBV11-1, with 7 bases aligning to TRBD2. The CDR3 end lies 3 residues beyond the end of the read and is filled in from the germline J gene. Germline lookup yields CDR1 SGHAT and CDR2 FQDESV (reference sequence). Germline trimming cut 7 bases from V and 4 bases from J; bases unmatched to any gene: 6. This CDR3 contains 14 residues.

Worth noting for this clone: The read stops 3 residues short of the end of the CDR3; the missing end is completed from the germline J gene. V is TRBV5-1 and J is TRBJ2-3; D perhaps matches TRBD1 (5 bases). The CDR3 sequence is 15 residues long. CDR1 is SGHRS, CDR2 YFSETQ, per germline. The CDR3 loop is CASSLIGADQETQYF. The covered CDR3 bases are TGCGCCAGCAGCTTAATTGGGGCAGACCAAGAGACG.

A word on this clone: The CDR3 end is not reached by the read, which stops 3 residues before it; the germline J gene fills it in. This chain connects TRBV20-1 to TRBJ2-3, with D possibly being TRBD1 (7 bases). The germline gives CDR1 DFQATT, CDR2 SNEGSKA (reference sequence). V was shortened by 6 bases and J by 5 bases, with 18 bases between the two germline ends. The CDR3 runs to 14 residues. Incomplete CDR3 DNA: TGCAGTGCCCCTACGGGGCAGGGGGGAGATACG. Its protein product is CSAPTGQGGDT. The full CDR3 is CSAPTGQGGDTQYF.

Regarding this clone: The read ends 3 residues early relative to the CDR3; the germline J gene fills the gap. The chain couples TRBV5-1 to TRBJ1-4; D may be TRBD1 (6 bases). Trimming took 7 bases from V and 6 from J, leaving 19 bases between them. Per the germline V gene, CDR1 is SGHRS and CDR2 is YFSETQ. The CDR3 sequence is 15 residues long. The DNA read from the CDR3 is TGCGCCAGCTCCATTGGGGGCCAGGGGTATGAAAAA. Amino acids: CASSIGGQGYEK. The whole CDR3 protein reads CASSIGGQGYEKLFF.

Worth noting for this clone: The CDR3 end is not reached by the read, which stops 3 residues before it; the germline J gene fills it in. The genes are TRBV7-2 and TRBJ2-3; D unresolved. The germline CDR1 and CDR2 sequences are SGHTA and FQGNSA. There are 15 residues in the CDR3. V was pared by 1 base and J by 0 bases, with 8 bases between. The CDR3 DNA, read in part, is TGTGCCAGCAGCTTAGGGCCCACGAGCACAGATACG. Amino acid sequence: CASSLGPTSTDT. The complete CDR3 reads CASSLGPTSTDTQYF.

To note about this clone: The read is 3 residues too short to cover the CDR3 end, so that end is filled in from the germline J gene. The chain employs TRBV5-1 and TRBJ2-3; tentative D call: TRBD1 (5 bases). Germline V gene sequence: CDR1 SGHRS, CDR2 YFSETQ. The length of the CDR3 is 13 residues. The CDR3 sequence is CASSSRTKETQYF. The part of the CDR3 DNA that was read is TGCGCCAGCAGCTCACGGACAAAAGAGACG.

Notes on this clone: The read ends 3 residues shy of where the CDR3 ends; the end is completed using the germline J gene. The chain joins TRBV5-1 to TRBJ2-5; 13 bases match TRBD2. The CDR3 runs 18 residues. V trimming: 0 bases; J trimming: 5 bases; junction bases outside the gene matches: 10. CDR1 SGHRS and CDR2 YFSETQ come from the germline V gene. The CDR3 here is CASSLGTSGRAQRETQYF. The sequenced part of the CDR3 DNA is TGCGCCAGCAGCTTGGGGACTAGCGGGAGAGCCCAACGGGAGACC.

With respect to this clone: The read ends 3 residues early relative to the CDR3; the germline J gene fills the gap. The gene calls are TRBV19 and TRBJ2-6; D perhaps matches TRBD1 (6 bases). Germline V gives CDR1 LNHDA, CDR2 SQIVND (reference sequence). Trimming removed 3 bases from V and 0 bases from J, with 15 bases in between. The CDR3 sequence is 18 residues long. Incomplete CDR3 DNA: TGTGCCAGTAGTATGAGAGGGGGATCTCTCTCTGGGGCCAACGTC. The encoded protein is CASSMRGGSLSGANV. The whole CDR3 region reads CASSMRGGSLSGANVLTF.

With regard to this clone: The read gets to within 3 residues of the CDR3 end, and the germline J gene fills in the rest. This chain joins TRBV10-3 and TRBJ2-7, with 11 bases lining up with TRBD2. Germline CDR1 is ENHRY and CDR2 is SYGVKD. The CDR3 runs 12 residues. Trimming cost V 9 bases and J 6 bases; bases outside gene matches: 4. CDR3 bases read: TGTGCCATTGGACTAGCGGGTTTCGAG. Translated, it gives CAIGLAGFE. The entire CDR3 sequence reads CAIGLAGFEQYF.

With respect to this clone: Read data end 3 residues before the CDR3 end; the end is taken from the germline J gene. The chain recombines TRBV30 with TRBJ2-1; D is undetermined. There are 13 residues in the CDR3. Trimming cost V 0 bases and J 9 bases, with 12 bases left between them. Germline V gives CDR1 GTSNPN, CDR2 SVGIG (reference sequence). This chain's CDR3 is CAWSVQRMSEQFF. CDR3 bases read: TGTGCCTGGAGTGTACAACGCATGAGTGAG.

The CDR3 bases that were read are TGCGCCAGCAGCCAAGCCAGGGCC. Protein sequence: CASSQARA. The whole CDR3 reads CASSQARALHF. The gene calls are TRBV4-1 and TRBJ1-6; maybe TRBD1 (5 bases). The CDR3 end falls 3 residues outside the read, so it is completed with the germline J gene. The CDR3 spans 11 residues. The V gene's germline CDR1 is MGHRA and CDR2 YSYEKL.

For this clone: Read sequence stops 3 residues before the CDR3 end, and the germline J gene provides the missing end. This chain links TRBV20-1 with TRBJ2-2; 8 positions match TRBD2. Trimming removed 1 base from V and 0 bases from J; junction bases left unmatched: 1. Looked up from germline, CDR1 is DFQATT and CDR2 is SNEGSKA (reference sequence). CDR3 length equals 15 residues. CDR3 bases read: TGCAGTGCTAGAGCCGGGGGGGCGAACACCGGGGAG. It is translated as CSARAGGANTGE. In full, the CDR3 is CSARAGGANTGELFF.

Comments on this clone: The read stops 3 residues short of the end of the CDR3; the missing end is completed from the germline J gene. The chain combines TRBV19 with TRBJ1-3; D is unresolved. The germline gives CDR1 LNHDA, CDR2 SQIVND (reference sequence). There are 15 residues in the CDR3. Trimming removed 0 bases from V and 7 bases from J, with 13 bases in between. The CDR3 loop is CASSIDAIKGNTIYF. The CDR3 bases that were read are TGTGCCAGTAGTATAGATGCGATCAAAGGGAACACC.

For this clone: The read gets to within 3 residues of the CDR3 end, and the germline J gene fills in the rest. The chain combines TRBV20-1 with TRBJ2-5, with TRBD1 matching 9 bases. V dropped 6 bases and J dropped 3; count of bases not matched to a gene: 5. Per germline, CDR1 DFQATT and CDR2 SNEGSKA (reference sequence). The CDR3 extends over 13 amino acids. The CDR3 spells CSASGTGKETQYF. Incomplete CDR3 DNA: TGCAGTGCATCCGGGACAGGGAAAGAGACC.

As regards this clone: The read comes to an end 3 residues before the CDR3 does, leaving the germline J gene to fill in the end. Other DNA variants within this sample encode the same CDR3. This chain connects TRBV18 to TRBJ2-1, with 10 positions matching TRBD2. The CDR3 consists of 18 residues. Germline CDR1 reads KGHSH; CDR2 reads LQKENI. Trimming removed 6 bases from V and 6 bases from J; junction bases left unmatched: 17. The CDR3 here is CASSPRLAGGGIRNEQFF. CDR3 bases read: TGTGCCAGCTCGCCTCGGTTAGCGGGGGGCGGAATTCGCAATGAG.

As for this clone: The read terminates 3 residues before the CDR3 end, so the remaining end is supplied by the germline J gene. The chain couples TRBV20-1 to TRBJ1-2; TRBD1 is a possible D gene (6 bases). The V end was cut by 3 bases, the J end by 1 base, with 15 bases between. Germline V gene data show CDR1 as DFQATT and CDR2 as SNEGSKA (reference sequence). This CDR3 is 15 amino acids long. CDR3 loop: CSASDPGHSNYGYTF. The sequenced CDR3 bases are TGCAGTGCTAGTGACCCGGGACACAGTAACTATGGC.

Notes on this clone: The CDR3 end falls 3 residues outside the read, so it is completed with the germline J gene. J is TRBJ2-2 and V is TRBV14, with a weak D call TRBD2 (5 bases). The CDR3 loop spans 16 amino acids. Looked up from germline, CDR1 is SGHDN and CDR2 is FVKESK. The CDR3 DNA, read in part, is TGTGCCAGCAGCCACGGAGGATGGGCTTCTAATGAAAAG. The encoded protein is CASSHGGWASNEK. The whole CDR3 sequence reads CASSHGGWASNEKLFF.

Regarding this clone: The read finishes 3 residues shy of the CDR3 end, and the germline J gene is used to complete it. V and J are TRBV7-2 and TRBJ2-7, with D possibly being TRBD2 (6 bases). The germline V gene has CDR1 SGHTA and CDR2 FQGNSA. Trimming shortened V by 5 bases and J by 3 bases, and 11 bases separated the two germline ends. This CDR3 region has 13 residues. The CDR3 region is CASSGGGDYEQYF. The CDR3 DNA, read in part, is TGTGCCAGCAGCGGCGGAGGGGACTACGAG.

To note about this clone: Read sequence stops 3 residues before the CDR3 end, and the germline J gene provides the missing end. The chain recombines TRBV7-6 with TRBJ2-3; perhaps D is TRBD1 or TRBD2 (5 bases each). The CDR3 has 15 amino acids. CDR1 and CDR2 from the germline V gene are SGHVS and FNYEAQ. The chain's CDR3 is CASSLGGWGGQPQYF. The CDR3 DNA, read in part, is TGTGCCAGCAGCTTAGGAGGGTGGGGCGGTCAGCCG.

CDR3 DNA (partial): TGCGCCAGCAGTGAGAATGCGGGAGGCACCACAGATACG. Amino acids: CASSENAGGTTDT. The CDR3 reads in full as CASSENAGGTTDTQYF. The chain joins TRBV10-1 to TRBJ2-3, with 8 bases identical to TRBD2. The read terminates 3 residues before the CDR3 end, so the remaining end is supplied by the germline J gene. From germline, CDR1 is WNHNN and CDR2 SYGVQD (reference sequence). The CDR3 length is 16 residues. Trimming cost V 2 bases and J 2 bases; bases outside gene matches: 6.

About this clone itself: Sequencing ends 3 residues short of the CDR3 end; the germline J gene provides the rest. The chain uses TRBV5-4 and TRBJ2-3; 8 bases align to TRBD2. The CDR3 extends over 15 amino acids. Trimming removed 1 base from V and 3 bases from J; junction bases left unmatched: 4. Per germline, CDR1 SGHNT and CDR2 YYREEE (reference sequence). The CDR3 region is CASSLRKRETDTQYF. Incomplete CDR3 DNA: TGTGCCAGCAGCTTGCGTAAGCGGGAGACAGATACG.

As to this clone: The read is 3 residues too short to cover the CDR3 end, so that end is filled in from the germline J gene. This rearrangement joins TRBV2 to TRBJ1-6; a possible D gene is TRBD1 (5 bases). This CDR3 spans 10 amino acids. The V gene's germline CDR1 is SNHLY and CDR2 FYNNEI. The CDR3 reads CAKNQGTLHF. The covered CDR3 bases are TGTGCCAAGAACCAGGGTACC.

Remarks on this clone: The read stops 3 residues short of the end of the CDR3; the missing end is completed from the germline J gene. The chain joins TRBV19 to TRBJ1-2, with 11 nucleotides matching TRBD1. J lost 1 base, V lost 7 bases, and 11 bases had no gene match. Per the germline V gene, CDR1 is LNHDA and CDR2 is SQIVND (reference sequence). The CDR3 consists of 17 residues. This CDR3 reads CASTQSGQGGDNYGYTF. The covered CDR3 bases are TGTGCCAGTACCCAATCGGGACAGGGGGGCGATAACTATGGC.

Remarks on this clone: The read terminates 3 residues before the CDR3 end, so the remaining end is supplied by the germline J gene. The chain carries TRBV19 and TRBJ2-2; 7 positions match TRBD1. The CDR3 has 18 amino acids. The germline CDR1 and CDR2 sequences are LNHDA and SQIVND (reference sequence). CDR3 amino acids: CASSIDVAGTATNEKLFF. The covered CDR3 bases are TGTGCCAGTAGTATAGACGTGGCCGGGACAGCAACTAATGAAAAG.

About this clone itself: The read halts 3 residues ahead of the CDR3 end, with the missing end drawn from the germline J gene. The V and J genes are TRBV2 and TRBJ2-7, with TRBD1 as a possible D gene (5 bases). The CDR3 consists of 16 residues. Germline CDR1 SNHLY, CDR2 FYNNEI. V was clipped by 3 bases and J by 0 bases, with 15 bases between them. The CDR3 DNA, read in part, is TGTGCCAGCAGTGACCCCCGGACAACGGCCTCCTACGAG. It is translated as CASSDPRTTASYE. The complete CDR3 protein is CASSDPRTTASYEQYF.